One TCR beta chain is described in this entry. CDR1 LNHDA and CDR2 SQIVND come from the germline V gene (reference sequence). V dropped 1 base and J dropped 0; count of bases not matched to a gene: 13. This CDR3 is 19 amino acids long. This record belongs to a study of OX40 agonist ivuxolimab in advanced cancers. This table comes from immunoSEQ multiplex PCR, and its TCRdb copy is limited to in-frame clones, with some not included. This table has approximately 79,000 clones, about 87% appearing once. This sequence joins TRBV19 and TRBJ1-1; 8 nucleotides match TRBD1. This specimen consisted of CD4+ or CD8+ T cells sorted from blood, obtained in a trial of the OX40 agonist ivuxolimab. The source of this sequence is an adult with an advanced solid tumor such as melanoma, head and neck, liver or kidney cancer. In DNA form, the CDR3 reads TGTGCCAGTAGTATAGTCGCCGGACAGGGACTGTTTGTGAACACTGAAGCTTTCTTT. Its protein is CASSIVAGQGLFVNTEAFF.